Shown below are 23 T cell receptor beta chains from a single sample sequenced in a study of beta chain features in type 1 diabetes. Whole-study findings and limits: All four CD4+ subsets of Type 1 diabetes patients contained TCRB CDR3s that were moderately but significantly shorter.

The entirety of the isolated RNA underwent reverse transcription, so expressed TCRB transcripts were sequenced. TCRdb's copy holds only in-frame clones and misses some; the assay was immunoSEQ multiplex PCR. This sample yields about 300,000 clones, of which about 13% are seen a single time; roughly 0.015% belongs to the top ten. Their recognized antigens are unknown. What was sequenced was naive CD4+ T cells from blood. These receptors all stem from a young woman with type 1 diabetes.

The chain couples TRBV5-4 to TRBJ2-1; 11 positions match TRBD2. The CDR3 runs 19 residues. Germline trimming cut 2 bases from V and 2 bases from J; bases unmatched to any gene: 12. Germline loops: CDR1 SGHNT, CDR2 YYREEE (reference sequence). The CDR3 nucleotides are TGTGCCAGCAGCTTACCGGGACTAGCGGCCCTTACAACCTACAATGAGCAGTTCTTC. Encoded protein: CASSLPGLAALTTYNEQFF.

This clone was found a few times. This chain uses TRBV4-1 with TRBJ2-1, with TRBD2 identical over 12 bases. This CDR3 has 17 residues. The V segment lost 3 bases and the J segment 8 bases; nucleotides outside the gene matches: 11. Per the germline V gene, CDR1 is MGHRA and CDR2 is YSYEKL. CDR3 DNA: TGCGCCAGCAGCCATCGCCTAGCGGGAGGGCCTCTCCATGAGCAGTTCTTC. Translating gives CASSHRLAGGPLHEQFF.

The chain uses TRBV6-5 and TRBJ2-7; D gene unclear. Trimming took 0 bases from V and 4 from J, leaving 13 bases between them. Germline values: CDR1 MNHEY, CDR2 SVGAGI. The CDR3 totals 15 residues. CDR3 sequence (DNA): TGTGCCAGCAGTTACTCCTCGGTCACCGCTTACGAGCAGTACTTC. It encodes CASSYSSVTAYEQYF.

This clone was seen more than once but under ten times. This sequence joins TRBV20-1 and TRBJ2-7; perhaps TRBD1 as D (6 bases). Germline loops: CDR1 DFQATT, CDR2 SNEGSKA (reference sequence). This CDR3 is 11 amino acids long. V dropped 6 bases and J dropped 5 bases, with 11 bases sitting between them. In DNA form, the CDR3 reads TGCAGTGCCGACAGGAGCGACGAGCAGTACTTC. Translation gives CSADRSDEQYF.

This clone was recorded a few times. The rearrangement joins TRBV30 to TRBJ2-1, with 12 positions matching TRBD2. The V and J ends lost 2 bases and 4 bases, in that order; junction bases with no gene match: 0. In germline, CDR1 is GTSNPN, CDR2 SVGIG (reference sequence). The CDR3 runs to 14 residues. CDR3 sequence (DNA): TGTGCCTGGAGTACTAGCGGGAGGTACAATGAGCAGTTCTTC. As protein: CAWSTSGRYNEQFF.

This sequence joins TRBV28 and TRBJ2-1; 7 nucleotides align to TRBD1. The V and J ends lost 4 bases and 1 base, in that order; junction bases with no gene match: 4. The CDR3 spans 15 residues. Germline loops: CDR1 MDHEN, CDR2 SYDVKM. CDR3 sequence reads: CASSSGGTSYNEQFF. The CDR3 bases are TGTGCCAGCAGTTCAGGGGGTACATCCTACAATGAGCAGTTCTTC.

This clone has a handful of counts. The V and J genes are TRBV4-1 and TRBJ1-2; 7 positions agree with TRBD1. The CDR3 is 16 residues long. Trimming cost V 4 bases and J 3 bases; bases outside gene matches: 11. CDR1 MGHRA and CDR2 YSYEKL come from the germline V gene. The CDR3 spells CASSRGRAGGHYGYTF. The CDR3 DNA follows: TGCGCCAGCAGCCGAGGGCGGGCAGGGGGACACTATGGCTACACCTTC.

This chain uses TRBV6-1 with TRBJ2-7; 14 bases match TRBD2. Germline CDR1 is MNHNS and CDR2 is SASEGT. The trim removed 4 bases at V and 7 bases at J, leaving 12 bases unmatched. The CDR3 has 17 amino acids. CDR3 sequence: CASSGATSGRARGEQYV. In DNA, the CDR3 is TGTGCCAGCAGTGGGGCGACTAGCGGGAGGGCTCGCGGGGAGCAGTACGTC.

This clone turned up a few times. V gene TRBV30 combines with J gene TRBJ1-1; 7 bases map to TRBD1. The V segment lost 0 bases and the J segment 8 bases; nucleotides outside the gene matches: 6. The CDR3 has 13 residues. CDR1 and CDR2 from the germline V gene are GTSNPN and SVGIG (reference sequence). The CDR3 DNA reads as TGTGCCTGGAGTGTACAGGGGCCCGGGGAAGCTTTCTTT. It is translated as CAWSVQGPGEAFF.

This clone has ten or more counts. A read error may account for a junction end that differs from germline. The chain employs TRBV7-9 and TRBJ2-7, with D possibly TRBD2 on 6 matching bases. The CDR3 is made up of 12 amino acids. CDR1 is SEHNR, CDR2 FQNEAQ, per germline (reference sequence). The CDR3 bases are TGTGCCAGCAGCCAACGACTAGTTTCTCCTAGCTTC. Translated, it gives CASSQRLVSPSF.

The chain couples TRBV5-1 to TRBJ2-3; perhaps TRBD2 as D (6 bases). Per the germline V gene, CDR1 is SGHRS and CDR2 is YFSETQ. There are 15 residues in the CDR3. The V gene lost 0 bases and the J gene lost 4 bases, with 12 bases spanning the gap. The CDR3 protein is CASSLVGEEADTQYF. The CDR3 nucleotides are TGCGCCAGCAGCTTGGTGGGGGAGGAAGCAGATACGCAGTATTTT. The full variable domain, in which reference TRBV5-1 and TRBJ2-3 provide the parts outside the CDR3, is KAGVTQTPRYLIKTRGQQVTLSCSPISGHRSVSWYQQTPGQGLQFLFEYFSETQRNKGNFPGRFSGRQFSNSRSEMNVSTLELGDSALYLCASSLVGEEADTQYFGPGTRLTVL.

This clone has a handful of counts. V is TRBV19 and J is TRBJ1-2; D perhaps matches TRBD1 (5 bases). The germline CDR1 and CDR2 sequences are LNHDA and SQIVND (reference sequence). Between the trimmed V and J ends, which lost 6 bases and 6 bases, there was a span of 17 bases. The CDR3 has 14 residues. Written as DNA, the CDR3 is TGTGCCAGTAGGACTCCTTTCAGGGTCGATGGCTACACCTTC. As protein: CASRTPFRVDGYTF.

This clone appeared a few times. V and J are TRBV11-2 and TRBJ2-1, with TRBD2 identical over 7 bases. Germline lookup yields CDR1 SGHAT and CDR2 FQNNGV. This CDR3 spans 15 amino acids. Trimming cost V 3 bases and J 8 bases; bases outside gene matches: 10. CDR3 nucleotide sequence: TGTGCCAGCAGCTTTTTCCTAGCGGTTGTGGATGAGCAGTTCTTC. This translates into CASSFFLAVVDEQFF.

The genes are TRBV5-4 and TRBJ2-3, with unresolved D. Germline V gives CDR1 SGHNT, CDR2 YYREEE (reference sequence). V lost 0 bases and J lost 0, with 2 bases in between. The CDR3 runs to 13 residues. The CDR3 sequence: CASSLASTDTQYF. Here the CDR3 DNA reads TGTGCCAGCAGCTTGGCTAGCACAGATACGCAGTATTTT.

The V gene is TRBV4-3, the J gene TRBJ1-2; D may be TRBD1 (5 bases). V gave up 0 bases and J gave up 8 bases, with 19 bases separating them. Germline CDR1 LGHNA, CDR2 YSLEER. The CDR3 runs to 16 residues. CDR3 region: CASSQDYSGREGGYTF. As DNA, the CDR3 is TGCGCCAGCAGCCAAGATTACTCGGGCAGGGAAGGCGGCTACACCTTC.

The chain has TRBV13 and TRBJ2-1, with D perhaps matching TRBD2 (5 bases). The germline gives CDR1 PRHDT, CDR2 FYEKMQ (reference sequence). Trimming took off 0 bases at V and 10 bases at J, with 7 bases between the two ends. This CDR3 spans 12 amino acids. This CDR3 is CASSLGRGEQFF. In DNA form, the CDR3 reads TGTGCCAGCAGCTTAGGCAGAGGGGAGCAGTTCTTC.

The chain combines TRBV11-2 with TRBJ1-5; D is perhaps TRBD1 (6 bases). The germline CDR1 and CDR2 sequences are SGHAT and FQNNGV. CDR3 length equals 14 residues. V lost 3 bases, J lost 3 bases, and 9 bases lay in between. CDR3 amino acids: CASSFTGLNQPQHF. The CDR3 region has the DNA TGTGCCAGCAGCTTTACAGGGCTCAATCAGCCCCAGCATTTT.

The V call is TRBV7-9, the J call TRBJ1-1; 9 bases fit TRBD1. The CDR3 length is 16 residues. The germline V gene has CDR1 SEHNR and CDR2 FQNEAQ (reference sequence). Losses at the gene ends were 1 base for V and 6 bases for J; bases not matched to a gene: 9. The CDR3 DNA is TGTGCCAGCAGCTTAGGGATGACAGGGGGACGGCCTGAAGCTTTCTTT. It translates to CASSLGMTGGRPEAFF.

This rearrangement joins TRBV18 to TRBJ2-3; D call uncertain. The CDR3 spans 16 residues. The V gene's germline CDR1 is KGHSH and CDR2 LQKENI. V was trimmed by 6 bases and J by 2 bases, leaving 18 bases between them. The CDR3 loop is CASSPSIVSATDTQYF. The DNA of the CDR3 is TGTGCCAGCTCTCCGTCGATAGTCAGCGCCACAGATACGCAGTATTTT. Full variable domain (rest looked up from reference TRBV18 and TRBJ2-3): NAGVMQNPRHLVRRRGQEARLRCSPMKGHSHVYWYRQLPEEGLKFMVYLQKENIIDESGMPKERFSAEFPKEGPSILRIQQVVRGDSAAYFCASSPSIVSATDTQYFGPGTRLTVL.

The DNA for the CDR3 is TGTGCCAGCAGCCTTCGGACTAGCCCAGATACGCAGTATTTT. Its protein product is CASSLRTSPDTQYF. The chain links TRBV7-7 to TRBJ2-3, with 8 bases lining up with TRBD2. The J segment lost 4 bases and the V segment lost 5 bases, leaving 5 bases of the junction unmatched. Germline V gene data show CDR1 as SSHAT and CDR2 as FNYEAQ (reference sequence). CDR3 length equals 14 residues. Full variable domain (rest looked up from reference TRBV7-7 and TRBJ2-3): GAGVSQSPRYKVTKRGQDVTLRCDPISSHATLYWYQQALGQGPEFLTYFNYEAQPDKSGLPSDRFSAERPEGSISTLTIQRTEQRDSAMYRCASSLRTSPDTQYFGPGTRLTVL.

The chain uses TRBV28 and TRBJ2-5; 8 bases are a match to TRBD1. This CDR3 is 14 amino acids long. CDR1 and CDR2 from the germline V gene are MDHEN and SYDVKM. Trimming cost V 7 bases and J 1 base; bases outside gene matches: 5. The CDR3 bases are TGTGCCAGCACCTGGACAGGGAGCCAAGAGACCCAGTACTTC. It is translated as CASTWTGSQETQYF.

V is TRBV21-1 and J is TRBJ2-1; the tabulated D call, TRBD2, remains unverified against the DNA. TRBV21-1 is a pseudogene locus. The CDR3 consists of 19 residues. CDR3 sequence reads: CASSKALLTSGSRWNEQFF. The CDR3 DNA sequence: TGTGCCAGCAGCAAAGCGCTTTTAACTAGCGGGAGCCGATGGAATGAGCAGTTCTTC.

This clone came up a few times. The rearrangement uses TRBV29-1 and TRBJ1-2; perhaps TRBD1 as D (6 bases). The CDR3 is 15 residues long. The germline V gene has CDR1 SQVTM and CDR2 ANQGSEA. Trimming left V 7 bases short and J 0 bases short, with 18 bases between. CDR3 DNA: TGCAGCGCCTCACAGGGTTACCCGTCTAACTATGGCTACACCTTC. It yields the protein CSASQGYPSNYGYTF.